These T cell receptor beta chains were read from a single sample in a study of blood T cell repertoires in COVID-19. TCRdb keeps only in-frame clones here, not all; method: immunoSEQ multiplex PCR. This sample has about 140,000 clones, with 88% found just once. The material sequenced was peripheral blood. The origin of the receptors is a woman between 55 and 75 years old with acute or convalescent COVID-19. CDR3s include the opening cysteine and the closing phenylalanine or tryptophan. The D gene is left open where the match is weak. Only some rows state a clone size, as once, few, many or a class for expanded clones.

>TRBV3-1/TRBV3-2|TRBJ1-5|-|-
TGTGCCAGCAGCCAAGATACGGGAGATCAGCCCCAGCATTTT
CASSQDTGDQPQHF
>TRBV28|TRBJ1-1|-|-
TGTGCCGCCCTAACGGGGAGCACTGAAGCTTTCTTT
CAALTGSTEAFF
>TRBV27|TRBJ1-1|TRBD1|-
TGTGCCAGCAGTCGAGGGGACAGGGTATCGACTGAAGCTTTCTTT
CASSRGDRVSTEAFF
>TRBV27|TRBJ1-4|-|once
TGTGCCAGCAGTTCACCTCGACGGGGGGCCGTCGGGGAAAAACTGTTTTTT
CASSSPRRGAVGEKLFF
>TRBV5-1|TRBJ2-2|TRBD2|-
TGCGCCAGCAGCTTGGCCGGGACCAGCGGGACCACCGGGGAGCTGTTTTTT
CASSLAGTSGTTGELFF
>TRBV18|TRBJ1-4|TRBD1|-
TGTGCCAGCTCACCTAGGACAGGGAGGAATGAAAAACTGTTTTTT
CASSPRTGRNEKLFF
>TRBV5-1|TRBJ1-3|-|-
TGCGCCAGCAGCCCGGCTTTGAGGGCTGGAAACACCATATATTTT
CASSPALRAGNTIYF
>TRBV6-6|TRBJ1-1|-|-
TGTGCCAGCACCGATTCCTACAGGGACGCCTTCGAAGCTTTCTTT
CASTDSYRDAFEAFF
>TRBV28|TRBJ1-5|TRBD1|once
TGTGCCAGCAGTACTCCCGGGACAGTCGATAGCAATCAGCCCCAGCATTTT
CASSTPGTVDSNQPQHF
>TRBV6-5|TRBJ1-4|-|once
TGTGCCAGCAGTTACGAAAAGGGGGTTGTTAATGAAAAACTGTTTTTT
CASSYEKGVVNEKLFF
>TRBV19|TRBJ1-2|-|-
TGTGCCAGTTCTACAGAGACGGGAGGCTACACCTTC
CASSTETGGYTF
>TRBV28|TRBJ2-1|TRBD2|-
TGTGCCAGCAGCCCTCTAGCGGGGGGTTCGTACAATGAGCAGTTCTTC
CASSPLAGGSYNEQFF
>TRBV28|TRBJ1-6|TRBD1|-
TGTGCCAGCAGTTTGGGGACAGGGACCCTCCACTTT
CASSLGTGTLHF
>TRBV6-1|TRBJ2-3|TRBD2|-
TGTGCCAGCAGTGAAGCGGGAGGGGTTGGCACAGATACGCAGTATTTT
CASSEAGGVGTDTQYF
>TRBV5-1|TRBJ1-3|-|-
TGCGCCAGCAGCTACTGGAGCTCTGGAAACACCATATATTTT
CASSYWSSGNTIYF
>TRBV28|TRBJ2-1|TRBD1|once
TGTGCCAGCAGTTTATGGGGACAGGGCAATGAGCAGTTCTTC
CASSLWGQGNEQFF
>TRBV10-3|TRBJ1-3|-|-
TGTGCCATCAGTGACCAAGCATCCTCTGGAAACACCATATATTTT
CAISDQASSGNTIYF
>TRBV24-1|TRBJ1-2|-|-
TGTGCCACCAGTGATCTATATGGCTACACCTTC
CATSDLYGYTF
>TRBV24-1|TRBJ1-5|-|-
TGTGCCACCAGTGACCAACGGGATACCCATCAGCCCCAGCATTTT
CATSDQRDTHQPQHF
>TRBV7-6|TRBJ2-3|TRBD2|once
TGTGCCAGCAGCCCCGGAACTAGCGGGGTAACAGATACGCAGTATTTT
CASSPGTSGVTDTQYF
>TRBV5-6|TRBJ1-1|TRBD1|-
TGTGCCAGCAGCCCTCCCGGGACAGGGGGAGCTTTCTTT
CASSPPGTGGAFF
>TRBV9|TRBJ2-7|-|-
TGTGCCAGCAGCCCACAGGGTTCTAGCTCCTACGAGCAGTACTTC
CASSPQGSSSYEQYF
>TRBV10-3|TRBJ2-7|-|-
TGTGCCATCAGTGAACAGGGGGGGCCCGGGGAGCAGTACTTC
CAISEQGGPGEQYF
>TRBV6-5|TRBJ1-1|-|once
TGTGCCAGCAGTTACTCGAAAGGGGTTGGTCGGGCTTTCTTT
CASSYSKGVGRAFF
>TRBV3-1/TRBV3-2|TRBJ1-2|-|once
TGTGCCAGCAGCCAGGGGGGGGTAGGCTATGGCTACACCTTC
CASSQGGVGYGYTF
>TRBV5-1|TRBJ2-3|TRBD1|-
TGCGCCAGCAGCCGCGACAGGGCCAACACAGATACGCAGTATTTT
CASSRDRANTDTQYF
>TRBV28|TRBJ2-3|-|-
TGTGCCAGCAGATGGGGCGGGGCTACAGATACGCAGTATTTT
CASRWGGATDTQYF
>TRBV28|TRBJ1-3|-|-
TGTGCCAGCAGTTCCCTGGGTGGGGAGACCCCTGGAAACACCATATATTTT
CASSSLGGETPGNTIYF
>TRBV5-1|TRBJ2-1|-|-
TGCGCCAGCAGCTATCAGGGGGGTGAGCAGTTCTTC
CASSYQGGEQFF
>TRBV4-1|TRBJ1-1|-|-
TGCGCCAGCAGCCAACAAGGGGGGGGAATGAACACTGAAGCTTTCTTT
CASSQQGGGMNTEAFF
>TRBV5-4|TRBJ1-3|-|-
TGTGCCAGCAGCGATACTTCTGGTGGAAACACCATATATTTT
CASSDTSGGNTIYF
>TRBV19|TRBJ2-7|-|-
TGTGCCAGTAGTTCCCAGTCTGGGGCCGGCCACGAGCAGTACTTC
CASSSQSGAGHEQYF
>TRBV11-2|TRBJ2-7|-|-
TGTGCCAGCAGCCCCCCCGGGACCTACGAGCAGTACTTC
CASSPPGTYEQYF